Presented here are 21 T cell receptor beta chains from one specimen sequenced in a study of T cell repertoires in cytomegalovirus infection. TCRdb ran MiXCR on the reads and lists one entry per CDR3 protein. The sample has 550,000 to 700,000 distinct CDR3 sequences; roughly 42% are singletons. No antigens are known for them. The source was cultured PBMCs, collected from culture after CMV antigen stimulation. The source of these receptors is a human donor in good health (CMV status not recorded). Some clones in this sample may be carry-over from other donors' samples.

The chain links TRBV6-8 to TRBJ1-5, with 9 bases fitting TRBD1. The germline CDR1 and CDR2 sequences are MNHGY and SAAAGT. The CDR3 totals 15 residues. With V trimmed by 5 bases and J by 5 bases, 7 bases remained unmatched. The CDR3 spells CASSRDREGDQPQHF. The CDR3, as DNA: TGTGCCAGCAGTCGGGACAGGGAAGGGGATCAGCCCCAGCATTTT.

This chain uses TRBV7-2 with TRBJ2-7; D is unresolved. Germline values: CDR1 SGHTA, CDR2 FQGNSA. This CDR3 has 15 residues. Trimming took off 1 base at V and 3 bases at J, with 13 bases between the two ends. The CDR3 DNA reads as TGTGCCAGCAGCTTAGGTGGGGTGATGGTCTACGAGCAGTACTTC. Amino acids: CASSLGGVMVYEQYF.

This clonotype was detected many times. The rearrangement uses TRBV7-2 and TRBJ1-6; D remains unclear. This CDR3 has 13 amino acids. Germline CDR1 SGHTA, CDR2 FQGNSA. Trimming shortened V by 7 bases and J by 7 bases, and 11 bases separated the two germline ends. In DNA form, the CDR3 reads TGTGCCAGCATGGAGGGTCTGAATTCACCCCTCCACTTT. This encodes CASMEGLNSPLHF.

The chain joins TRBV7-6 to TRBJ2-7; D gene uncertain. The ends were cut back, 3 bases at V and 0 bases at J, with 6 bases in the middle. CDR3 length equals 13 residues. CDR1 SGHVS and CDR2 FNYEAQ come from the germline V gene. The CDR3 coding sequence is TGTGCCAGCAGCTTGCCACCCTCCTACGAGCAGTACTTC. Its translation is CASSLPPSYEQYF.

This clonotype was counted a few times. This sequence joins TRBV20-1 and TRBJ2-7, with 9 positions matching TRBD1. This CDR3 is built from 15 residues. CDR1 and CDR2 (germline): DFQATT, SNEGSKA (reference sequence). J lost 6 bases, V lost 1 base, and 10 bases had no gene match. CDR3: CSARVPGTGSGEQYF. The CDR3 nucleotides read TGCAGTGCTAGAGTGCCTGGGACAGGGTCCGGCGAGCAGTACTTC.

V usage is TRBV30 and J usage is TRBJ1-2; the D is unclear. This CDR3 spans 14 amino acids. Germline V lookup: CDR1 GTSNPN, CDR2 SVGIG (reference sequence). V was trimmed by 1 base and J by 2 bases, leaving 11 bases between them. This chain's CDR3 is CAWSARAPNYGYTF. CDR3 sequence (DNA): TGTGCCTGGAGTGCTCGGGCCCCCAACTATGGCTACACCTTC.

This clonotype has more than one count but fewer than ten. The CDR3 DNA sequence: TGTGCCAGCAGCGGAGGACAGGGGAGTGCCACCGGGGAGCTGTTTTTT. The encoded protein is CASSGGQGSATGELFF. The rearrangement uses TRBV5-4 and TRBJ2-2, with 9 bases that match TRBD1. Germline assignment: CDR1 SGHNT and CDR2 YYREEE (reference sequence). The CDR3 runs to 16 residues. The J segment lost 4 bases and the V segment lost 4 bases, leaving 8 bases of the junction unmatched. The complete variable domain, with remaining parts taken from reference TRBV5-4 and TRBJ2-2, reads ETGVTQSPTHLIKTRGQQVTLRCSSQSGHNTVSWYQQALGQGPQFIFQYYREEENGRGNFPPRFSGLQFPNYSSELNVNALELDDSALYLCASSGGQGSATGELFFGEGSRLTVL.

This clonotype occurred many times. V is TRBV7-2 and J is TRBJ2-3; D may be TRBD1 or TRBD2 (5 bases each). The CDR3 runs to 15 residues. Germline V gene data show CDR1 as SGHTA and CDR2 as FQGNSA. Trimming removed 5 bases from V and 6 bases from J, with 18 bases in between. This chain's CDR3 is CASSRPGTQFDTQYF. Written as DNA, the CDR3 is TGTGCCAGCAGCCGGCCTGGGACCCAGTTTGATACGCAGTATTTT.

The rearrangement joins TRBV11-2 to TRBJ1-4; possibly TRBD1 for D (5 bases). Deletions cut 5 bases from V and 7 bases from J, with 17 bases between. CDR3 length: 15 amino acids. CDR1 is SGHAT and CDR2 is FQNNGV in the germline V gene. For the CDR3, the DNA is TGTGCCAGCAGCCCGCCCGGCAGGGATGGTGAAAAACTGTTTTTT. This codes for CASSPPGRDGEKLFF. The full variable domain, its missing parts supplied by reference TRBV11-2 and TRBJ1-4, is EAGVAQSPRYKIIEKRQSVAFWCNPISGHATLYWYQQILGQGPKLLIQFQNNGVVDDSQLPKDRFSAERLKGVDSTLKIQPAKLEDSAVYLCASSPPGRDGEKLFFGSGTQLSVL.

J is TRBJ1-2 and V is TRBV6-6; D gene uncertain. Trimming pared 5 bases from V and 4 bases from J, leaving 11 bases between. Germline V CDR1 and CDR2: MNHNY, SVGAGI (reference sequence). CDR3 length: 13 residues. The CDR3 coding sequence is TGTGCCAGCAGTGAGCGACCGCTCTATGGCTACACCTTC. Translating it yields CASSERPLYGYTF.

This chain uses TRBV6-5 with TRBJ2-7; maybe TRBD2 (5 bases). Germline CDR1 MNHEY, CDR2 SVGAGI. The CDR3 covers 15 residues. V lost 0 bases and J lost 2, with 11 bases in between. The CDR3 here is CASSYSRRATYEQYF. CDR3 DNA: TGTGCCAGCAGTTACTCGAGGCGGGCAACCTACGAGCAGTACTTC.

J is TRBJ2-2 and V is TRBV19; D possibly corresponds to TRBD2 (5 bases). V was trimmed by 10 bases and J by 4 bases, leaving 22 bases between them. The germline CDR1 and CDR2 sequences are LNHDA and SQIVND (reference sequence). CDR3 length: 16 amino acids. The CDR3 here is CATSKWEFGFTGELFF. The CDR3 DNA reads TGTGCCACCTCAAAGTGGGAGTTCGGGTTCACCGGGGAGCTGTTTTTT.

This clonotype was seen only a few times. J is TRBJ2-1 and V is TRBV6-6; no clear D gene. CDR1 is MNHNY and CDR2 is SVGAGI in the germline V gene (reference sequence). The CDR3 length is 13 residues. V lost 4 bases and J lost 4, with 8 bases in between. The CDR3 protein is CASSSRRYNEQFF. CDR3 DNA: TGTGCCAGCAGTTCCAGGAGATACAATGAGCAGTTCTTC.

V gene TRBV20-1 combines with J gene TRBJ2-7, with D perhaps matching TRBD1 or TRBD2 (5 bases each). Germline assignment: CDR1 DFQATT and CDR2 SNEGSKA (reference sequence). V lost 6 bases and J 1 base, leaving 16 bases between the germline ends. The CDR3 has 14 residues. The CDR3 nucleotides read TGCAGTGCCGACCGCTCGGGGCCGTCCTACGAGCAGTACTTC. Amino acids: CSADRSGPSYEQYF.

The chain carries TRBV19 and TRBJ2-7; the match to TRBD1 covers 9 bases. Germline V CDR1 and CDR2: LNHDA, SQIVND (reference sequence). Unmatched junction bases numbered 10, after V lost 7 bases and J lost 6 bases. The CDR3 totals 14 residues. The CDR3 nucleotides read TGTGCCAGTACCCCGGGACAGGGTGCAAGCGAGCAGTACTTC. It translates to CASTPGQGASEQYF.

The chain recombines TRBV7-2 with TRBJ2-5; D is perhaps TRBD2 (5 bases). Germline loops: CDR1 SGHTA, CDR2 FQGNSA. This CDR3 spans 13 amino acids. Trimming removed 5 bases at V and 2 bases at J, with 9 bases between. The CDR3 DNA is TGTGCCAGCAGCCGTAGCGAGCAAGAGACCCAGTACTTC. Amino acid sequence: CASSRSEQETQYF.

The V gene is TRBV6-2 or TRBV6-3, the J gene TRBJ2-5, with D tentatively TRBD2 (5 bases). Trimming left V 6 bases short and J 1 base short, with 9 bases between. This CDR3 region has 13 residues. CDR1 is MNHEY and CDR2 is SVGEGT in the germline V gene. CDR3 loop: CASSSAVQETQYF. CDR3 nucleotides: TGTGCCAGCAGCTCAGCGGTCCAAGAGACCCAGTACTTC.

The chain links TRBV6-1 to TRBJ2-7, with 9 bases aligning to TRBD1. Per germline, CDR1 MNHNS and CDR2 SASEGT. The CDR3 has 15 amino acids. The J segment lost 2 bases and the V segment lost 7 bases, leaving 9 bases of the junction unmatched. This CDR3 reads CASIQTTGGAYEQYF. The CDR3 bases are TGTGCCAGCATTCAGACGACAGGGGGAGCCTACGAGCAGTACTTC.

This chain's CDR3 is CASRDLTVQSPLHF. The CDR3 DNA sequence: TGTGCCAGCAGAGATTTAACAGTACAATCACCCCTCCACTTT. This chain uses TRBV6-6 with TRBJ1-6; D remains unclear. The CDR3 extends over 14 amino acids. Germline V lookup: CDR1 MNHNY, CDR2 SVGAGI (reference sequence). With 6 bases removed from V and 10 bases from J, the gap between germline ends came to 16 bases.

The chain recombines TRBV29-1 with TRBJ2-5, with D possibly matching TRBD1 (5 bases). The V gene's germline CDR1 is SQVTM and CDR2 ANQGSEA. CDR3 length: 12 residues. Trimming removed 4 bases at V and 9 bases at J, with 15 bases between. CDR3 sequence (DNA): TGCAGCGTTGTTGGGCAGGGCATGGCCCAGTACTTC. Translating it yields CSVVGQGMAQYF.

The CDR3, as DNA: TGTGCTGCAGCAGGTCAGGCGAAGACCAGCTCCTACGAGCAGTACTTC. Translating gives CAAAGQAKTSSYEQYF. The rearrangement uses TRBV2 and TRBJ2-7, with no clear D. Germline-derived CDR1 and CDR2 are SNHLY and FYNNEI. The CDR3 extends over 16 amino acids.